A selection of T cell receptor beta chains follows, all from one sample in a study of early T cells in non-severe SARS-CoV-2 infection. TCRdb ran MiXCR on the 5' RACE reads and lists one entry per CDR3 protein. The sample shows 65,000 to 85,000 distinct CDR3 sequences, roughly 11% of them seen only once. Specimen: whole blood. The receptor source for this set is an adult who was a healthcare worker with PCR-confirmed SARS-CoV-2 infection or an uninfected control (not recorded which). CDR3s include the opening cysteine and the closing phenylalanine or tryptophan. D genes are given only for firm matches. The size entry is marked missing in some rows and otherwise reads once, few, many or a size class.

abundance	v_gene	j_gene	d_gene	CDR3nt	CDR3aa
.	TRBV5-1	TRBJ2-5	TRBD2	TGCGCCAGCAGCTTGGCGGGAGGCCAAGAGACCCAGTACTTC	CASSLAGGQETQYF
few	TRBV5-1	TRBJ2-1	TRBD2	TGCGCCAGCAGCTTGCTAGCGGGAGGTGCCTACAATGAGCAGTTCTTC	CASSLLAGGAYNEQFF
many	TRBV3-1	TRBJ2-7	TRBD1	TGTGCCAGCAGCCAATCCGGGACAGCGAAGTACTTC	CASSQSGTAKYF
many	TRBV7-9	TRBJ2-3	.	TGTGCCAGCAGCTTGGAGAGGCACCGCACAGATACGCAGTATTTT	CASSLERHRTDTQYF
few	TRBV7-2	TRBJ2-7	.	TGTGCCAGCAGCCCTCTAGCGCTTAGCTCCTACGAGCAGTACTTC	CASSPLALSSYEQYF
many	TRBV5-6	TRBJ2-2	.	TGTGCCAGCAGCTTGGGGTTGGGGTCTGCGAACACCGGGGAGCTGTTTTTT	CASSLGLGSANTGELFF
.	TRBV10-3	TRBJ1-1	TRBD1	TGTGCCATCACCAGGGACAGGGGCCTGAACACTGAAGCTTTCTTT	CAITRDRGLNTEAFF
few	TRBV20-1	TRBJ2-7	TRBD1	TGCAGTGCTATCCCGGACAGGGGGACCTACGAGCAGTACTTC	CSAIPDRGTYEQYF
many	TRBV11-2	TRBJ2-3	.	TGTGCCAGCAGCTTAAGGTCTAGGCGACAGATCTCCACAGATACGCAGTATTTT	CASSLRSRRQISTDTQYF
many	TRBV10-3	TRBJ2-7	.	TGTGCCACCAAAGCCGGGGGACCCTACGAGCAGTACTTC	CATKAGGPYEQYF
many	TRBV7-9	TRBJ2-3	TRBD2	TGTGCCAGCAGCTCGACTAGCTCCAGCACAGATACGCAGTATTTT	CASSSTSSSTDTQYF
.	TRBV6-5	TRBJ2-1	.	TGTGCCAGTAACGCGGGGCAACGAGGTGAGCAGTTCTTC	CASNAGQRGEQFF
few	TRBV5-4	TRBJ2-2	.	TGTGCCAGCAGCTTGGCTCAGGGGGAGCTGTTTTTT	CASSLAQGELFF
.	TRBV4-2	TRBJ1-2	TRBD1	TGTGCCAGCAGCCAAGACGGGGACAGGGAATACCATGGCTACACCTTC	CASSQDGDREYHGYTF
many	TRBV6-1	TRBJ1-2	.	TGTGCCAGCAGGGGCGAAAACCGAATTGGTGGCTACACCTTC	CASRGENRIGGYTF
many	TRBV18	TRBJ2-1	.	TGTGCCAGCTCACCAAAATGGGGGCCCTCCGACAATGAGCAGTTCTTC	CASSPKWGPSDNEQFF
few	TRBV10-1	TRBJ2-1	.	TGCGCCAGCTCCGGAGGCTACAATGAGCAGTTCTTC	CASSGGYNEQFF
few	TRBV11-1	TRBJ2-1	TRBD2	TGTGCCAGCAGCGCAAGCGGGAGGGCCAGGCACAATGAGCAGTTCTTC	CASSASGRARHNEQFF